A single sample gave rise to the 11 T cell receptor beta chains below, sequenced in a study of blood T cell repertoires in COVID-19. Profiling relied on immunoSEQ multiplex PCR, and the TCRdb table lists in-frame clones only, not all of them. The table lists about 220,000 clones, about four fifths of them singletons. The sample comprised PBMCs or T cells enriched from blood (not recorded which). Receptors were obtained from a woman in her sixties who had recovered from COVID-19.

This chain joins TRBV4-3 and TRBJ2-1; TRBD1 might be the D (5 bases). There are 15 residues in the CDR3. Germline assignment: CDR1 LGHNA and CDR2 YSLEER. Trimming left V 0 bases short and J 4 bases short, with 10 bases between. The CDR3 nucleotides are TGCGCCAGCAGCCAAGACGGCAACAGGTACAATGAGCAGTTCTTC. Amino acids: CASSQDGNRYNEQFF.

CDR3 DNA: TGTGCCAGCAGCCAAGATAGGACAGGGATTGGCTACACCTTC. This sequence encodes CASSQDRTGIGYTF. The V gene is TRBV4-2, the J gene TRBJ1-2; 8 bases align to TRBD1. The CDR3 covers 14 residues. V trimming: 0 bases; J trimming: 7 bases; junction bases outside the gene matches: 4. Germline-derived CDR1 and CDR2 are LGHNA and YNFKEQ.

This sequence joins TRBV5-8 and TRBJ1-1, with a possible D match to TRBD1 (5 bases). Germline CDR1 SGHTS, CDR2 YDEGEE. CDR3 size: 15 residues. Trimming stripped 0 bases from V and 7 bases from J, with 16 bases between. This CDR3 reads CASSLDSVFDSEAFF. The CDR3 coding sequence is TGTGCCAGCAGCTTGGATAGTGTGTTCGACAGTGAAGCTTTCTTT.

This chain links TRBV10-2 with TRBJ1-1; D is possibly TRBD1 (6 bases). Germline CDR1 WSHSY, CDR2 SAAADI. The ends were cut back, 6 bases at V and 2 bases at J, with 13 bases in the middle. This CDR3 is built from 14 residues. CDR3 in amino acids: CASRSTGANTEAFF. CDR3 DNA: TGCGCCAGCAGATCGACAGGAGCCAACACTGAAGCTTTCTTT.

The rearrangement uses TRBV21-1 and TRBJ2-2; TRBD1, as called in the table, went unchecked against the DNA. TRBV21-1 counts as a pseudogene. The CDR3 is made up of 17 amino acids. The chain's CDR3 is CASSLPGQGKIPGELFF. The CDR3, as DNA: TGTGCCAGCAGCCTTCCGGGACAGGGGAAGATTCCCGGGGAGCTGTTTTTT.

V usage is TRBV27 and J usage is TRBJ1-3; D is perhaps TRBD1 (6 bases). V was clipped by 6 bases and J by 0 bases, with 18 bases between them. This CDR3 has 17 amino acids. Germline V gene data show CDR1 as MNHEY and CDR2 as SMNVEV (reference sequence). This CDR3 is CASRHISEQGSGNTIYF. The DNA of the CDR3 is TGTGCCAGCAGACATATTTCCGAACAGGGCTCTGGAAACACCATATATTTT.

The CDR3 DNA is TGTGCCAGCAGCCATACCGGGACAGGGCCCACCGGGGAGCTGTTTTTT. This codes for CASSHTGTGPTGELFF. This chain links TRBV3-1 (or the pseudogene TRBV3-2) with TRBJ2-2, with TRBD1 identical over 9 bases. Germline trimming cut 3 bases from V and 4 bases from J; bases unmatched to any gene: 6. Germline-derived CDR1 and CDR2 are LGHDT and YNNKEL (reference sequence). CDR3 length: 16 amino acids.

The chain recombines TRBV6-5 with TRBJ1-3; no reliable D call. Per germline, CDR1 MNHEY and CDR2 SVGAGI. V was pared by 1 base and J by 1 base, with 8 bases between. This CDR3 contains 15 residues. The CDR3 loop reads CASSYFPGSGNTIYF. Written as DNA, the CDR3 is TGTGCCAGCAGTTACTTCCCGGGATCTGGAAACACCATATATTTT.

The chain uses TRBV19 and TRBJ1-1; D is uncertain. This CDR3 contains 14 residues. Trimming pared 3 bases from V and 4 bases from J, leaving 12 bases between. Germline V gives CDR1 LNHDA, CDR2 SQIVND (reference sequence). The CDR3 here is CASSIRTSGTEAFF. The CDR3 DNA follows: TGTGCCAGTAGTATTCGTACGTCGGGCACTGAAGCTTTCTTT.

The chain combines TRBV6-2 or TRBV6-3 with TRBJ1-1; TRBD1 agrees at 8 bases. Germline V gene sequence: CDR1 MNHEY, CDR2 SVGEGT. V lost 5 bases, J lost 4 bases, and 12 bases stayed unmatched. CDR3 length equals 16 residues. The CDR3 is CASSRRSGGAGTEAFF. CDR3 nucleotide sequence: TGTGCCAGCAGTCGAAGGTCAGGGGGCGCGGGCACTGAAGCTTTCTTT.

V gene TRBV4-2 combines with J gene TRBJ2-2; TRBD2 might be the D (6 bases). Trimming removed 1 base at V and 0 bases at J, with 15 bases between. This CDR3 is built from 18 residues. Germline-derived CDR1 and CDR2 are LGHNA and YNFKEQ. The CDR3 sequence: CASSQAGSGAANTGELFF. The CDR3 bases are TGTGCCAGCAGCCAAGCGGGTAGCGGAGCCGCGAACACCGGGGAGCTGTTTTTT.